What follows describes a single T cell receptor beta chain. Its antigen is as yet unknown. Germline CDR1 reads SGHAT; CDR2 reads FQNNGV. V shed 0 bases and J shed 3 bases, with 5 bases lying between them. This CDR3 has 13 residues. This entry belongs to a study of T cells in localized non-small cell lung cancer. Findings and limits, study-wide: Median detection of top 100 tumor clones in adjacent lung was around 57 clones. Uninvolved nearby lung showed the greatest T cell clonality, exceeding that found in tumor.

Generated by immunoSEQ multiplex PCR, the TCRdb table keeps only in-frame clones and is missing some. The sample lists nearly 35,000 clones; around nine tenths were seen once. The chain couples TRBV11-2 to TRBJ1-1; no clear D. The sequence came from a woman aged 35 to 69 with stage I lung adenocarcinoma. Specimen: peripheral blood, collected before any cancer treatment. The CDR3 bases are TGTGCCAGCAGCTTAGAGTCCGACACTGAAGCTTTCTTT. Translated, it gives CASSLESDTEAFF.